This TCR beta chain was recovered during a study of early T cells in non-severe SARS-CoV-2 infection. Whole-study context: The sequenced material was bulk RNA from unsorted whole blood, and its chains were unpaired.

Whole-study findings and limits: Missing private and CD4 specificities, VDJdb matching favored anti-spike CD8 responses.

Trimming took off 1 base at V and 11 bases at J, with 11 bases between the two ends. The CDR3 covers 12 residues. As regards this clonotype: Its matching antigen is unknown.

Unique molecular identifiers tagged individual cDNA molecules. Using its own MiXCR run on the 5' RACE reads, TCRdb lists one record per CDR3 protein. The data hold tens of thousands of distinct CDR3 sequences, with around 5.8% observed a single time. The gene calls are TRBV12-3 or TRBV12-4 and TRBJ1-1, with a weak D call TRBD1 (5 bases). The TCR comes from an adult who was a healthcare worker with PCR-confirmed SARS-CoV-2 infection or an uninfected control (not recorded which). The input for sequencing was whole blood, taken at baseline. CDR3 DNA sequence: TGTGCCAGCAGTTTAGGGGGACGTGAGGCTTTCTTT. It translates to CASSLGGREAFF.